The following is a T cell receptor beta chain sequence with its context. These data originate in a study of monozygotic twins with inflammatory bowel disease. TCRdb reprocessed the 5' RACE reads and keeps a single row for each CDR3 protein, giving no DNA. Recorded here are about 170,000 distinct CDR3 sequences; the top ten clones represent roughly 3%. There are 12 residues in the CDR3. In germline, CDR1 is KGHDR, CDR2 SFDVKD. This TCR came from a human donor with ulcerative colitis or Crohn's disease, or a healthy co-twin of an affected twin (not recorded which). Material for sequencing was blood. V and J are TRBV24-1 and TRBJ2-5; TCRdb selects TRBD1, and the lack of DNA leaves this call unchecked. The chain's CDR3 is CATSDDDSSRYF.